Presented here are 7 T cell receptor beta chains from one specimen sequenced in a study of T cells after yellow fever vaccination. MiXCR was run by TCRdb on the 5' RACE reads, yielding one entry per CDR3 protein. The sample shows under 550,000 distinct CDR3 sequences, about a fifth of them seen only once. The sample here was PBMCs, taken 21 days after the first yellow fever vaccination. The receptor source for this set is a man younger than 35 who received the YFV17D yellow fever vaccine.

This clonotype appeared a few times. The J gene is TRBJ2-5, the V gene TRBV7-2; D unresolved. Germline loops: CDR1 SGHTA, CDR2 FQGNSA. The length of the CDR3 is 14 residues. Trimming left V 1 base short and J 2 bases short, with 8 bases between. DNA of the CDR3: TGTGCCAGCAGCTTAGGAGGAGAGCAAGAGACCCAGTACTTC. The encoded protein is CASSLGGEQETQYF.

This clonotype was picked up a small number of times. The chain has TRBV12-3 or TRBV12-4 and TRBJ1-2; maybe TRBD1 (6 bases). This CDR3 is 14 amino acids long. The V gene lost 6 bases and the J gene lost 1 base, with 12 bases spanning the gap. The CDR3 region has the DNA TGTGCCAGCAGCCCCAGGGGACTTAACTATGGCTACACCTTC. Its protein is CASSPRGLNYGYTF.

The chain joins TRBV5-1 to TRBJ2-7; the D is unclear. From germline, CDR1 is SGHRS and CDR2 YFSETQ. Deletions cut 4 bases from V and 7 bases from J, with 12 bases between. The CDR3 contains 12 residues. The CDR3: CASSPNEWEQYF. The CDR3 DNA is TGCGCCAGCAGCCCCAACGAATGGGAGCAGTACTTC.

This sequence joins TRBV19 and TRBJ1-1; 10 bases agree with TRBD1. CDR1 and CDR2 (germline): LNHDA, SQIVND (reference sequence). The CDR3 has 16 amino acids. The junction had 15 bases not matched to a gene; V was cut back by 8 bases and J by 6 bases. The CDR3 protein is CASSPSRGQGYAEAFF. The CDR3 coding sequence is TGTGCCAGTTCCCCATCTCGGGGACAGGGGTACGCTGAAGCTTTCTTT.

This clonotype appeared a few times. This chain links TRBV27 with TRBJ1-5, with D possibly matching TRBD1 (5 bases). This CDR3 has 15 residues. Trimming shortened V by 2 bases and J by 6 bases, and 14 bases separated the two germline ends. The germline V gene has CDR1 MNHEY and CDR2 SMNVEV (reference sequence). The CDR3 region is CASSLVPQGSQPQHF. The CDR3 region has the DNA TGTGCCAGCAGTTTAGTCCCTCAGGGTTCTCAGCCCCAGCATTTT.

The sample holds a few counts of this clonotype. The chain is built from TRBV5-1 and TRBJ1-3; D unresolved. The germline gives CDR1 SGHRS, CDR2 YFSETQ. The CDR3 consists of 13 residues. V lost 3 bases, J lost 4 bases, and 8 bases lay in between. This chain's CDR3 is CASSSSQGNTIYF. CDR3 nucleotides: TGCGCCAGCAGCTCCTCCCAGGGAAACACCATATATTTT.

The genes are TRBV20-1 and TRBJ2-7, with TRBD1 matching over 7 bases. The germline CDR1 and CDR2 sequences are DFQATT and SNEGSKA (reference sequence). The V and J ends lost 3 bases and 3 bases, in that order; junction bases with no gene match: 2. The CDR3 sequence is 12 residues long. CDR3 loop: CSASGQDYEQYV. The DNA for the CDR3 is TGCAGTGCTAGCGGACAGGACTACGAGCAGTACGTC.